What follows describes a single TCR beta chain. This sample stems from a study of T cell repertoires in cytomegalovirus infection. V lost 4 bases, J lost 5 bases, and 11 bases lay in between. Germline assignment: CDR1 SQVTM and CDR2 ANQGSEA. The CDR3 is made up of 12 amino acids. TCRdb passed the reads through MiXCR, listing each CDR3 protein once. The data show 300,000 or so distinct CDR3 sequences, roughly 25% seen once. Sequenced: PBMCs. This TCR came from a human donor in good health (CMV status not recorded). Some clones in this sample may be carry-over from other donors' samples. The gene calls are TRBV29-1 and TRBJ1-2; D is perhaps TRBD1 (5 bases). The CDR3 sequence: CSVVTGVYGYTF. CDR3 bases: TGCAGCGTTGTTACAGGTGTATATGGCTACACCTTC.